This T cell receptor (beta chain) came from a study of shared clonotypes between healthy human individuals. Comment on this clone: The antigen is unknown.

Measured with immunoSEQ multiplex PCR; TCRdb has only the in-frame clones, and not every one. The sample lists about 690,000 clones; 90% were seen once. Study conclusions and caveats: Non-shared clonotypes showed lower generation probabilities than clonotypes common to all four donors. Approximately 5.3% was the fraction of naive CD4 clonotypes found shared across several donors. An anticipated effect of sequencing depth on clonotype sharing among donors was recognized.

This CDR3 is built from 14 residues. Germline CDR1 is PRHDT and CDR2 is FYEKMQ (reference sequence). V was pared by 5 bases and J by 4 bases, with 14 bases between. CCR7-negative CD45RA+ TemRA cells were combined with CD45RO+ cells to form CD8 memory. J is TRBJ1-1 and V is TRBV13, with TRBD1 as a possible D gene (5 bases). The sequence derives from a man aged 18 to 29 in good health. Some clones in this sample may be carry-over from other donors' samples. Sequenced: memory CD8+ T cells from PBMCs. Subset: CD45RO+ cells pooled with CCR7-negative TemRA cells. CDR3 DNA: TGTGCCAGCAGCCACAGGTCGCGGGGCACTGAAGCTTTCTTT. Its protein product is CASSHRSRGTEAFF.